This TCR beta chain was sequenced for a study of blood T cell repertoires in COVID-19. Whole-study context: The study drew acute and convalescent COVID-19 samples from the United States, Italy and Spain. PBMCs, B-cell-depleted T cells, or T cells were the source of the cDNA or gDNA that made up the material.

The authors' processing: Reference gene primers were amplified, and this amplification served to estimate nucleated cell counts. The protocol was immunoSEQ multiplex PCR, while the TCRdb copy is restricted to in-frame clones and leaves out a portion. D and trimming were read from the DNA, whereas the V and J calls and clone size are those reported in that table. The sample lists around 280,000 clones, around 86% occurring once. Concerning this clone: Other DNA sequences in the same sample also yield this CDR3.

Trimming shortened V by 2 bases and J by 0 bases, and 8 bases separated the two germline ends. CDR1 is SGDLS and CDR2 is YYNGEE in the germline V gene. The CDR3 is 14 residues long. The sequenced sample was peripheral blood. The chain employs TRBV9 and TRBJ1-1; perhaps TRBD1 as D (6 bases). The TCR originated in a man between 65 and 85 years old with acute or convalescent COVID-19. The CDR3 DNA reads TGTGCCAGCAGCGTTACAGGGATGAACACTGAAGCTTTCTTT. Translating it yields CASSVTGMNTEAFF. The full variable domain, rest sourced from reference TRBV9 and TRBJ1-1, is DSGVTQTPKHLITATGQRVTLRCSPRSGDLSVYWYQQSLDQGLQFLIQYYNGEERAKGNILERFSAQQFPDLHSELNLSSLELGDSALYFCASSVTGMNTEAFFGQGTRLTVV.